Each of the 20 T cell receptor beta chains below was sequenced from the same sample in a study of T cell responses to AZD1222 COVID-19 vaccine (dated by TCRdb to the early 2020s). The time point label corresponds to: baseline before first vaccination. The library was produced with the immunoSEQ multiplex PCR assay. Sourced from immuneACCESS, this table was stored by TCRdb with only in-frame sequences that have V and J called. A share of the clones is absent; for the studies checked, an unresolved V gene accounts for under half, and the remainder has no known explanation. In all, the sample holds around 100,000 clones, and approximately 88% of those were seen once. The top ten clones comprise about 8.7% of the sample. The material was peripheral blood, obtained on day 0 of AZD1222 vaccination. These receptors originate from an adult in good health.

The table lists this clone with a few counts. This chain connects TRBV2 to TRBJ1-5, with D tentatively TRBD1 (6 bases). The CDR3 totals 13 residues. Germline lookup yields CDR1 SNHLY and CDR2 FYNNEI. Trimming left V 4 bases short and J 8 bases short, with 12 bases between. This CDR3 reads CASSVLGGEPQHF. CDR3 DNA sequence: TGTGCCAGCAGTGTATTAGGGGGGGAGCCCCAGCATTTT.

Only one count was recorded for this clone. This CDR3 is CASSARVGTTDTQYF. CDR3 DNA: TGTGCCAGCAGCGCCAGGGTGGGGACCACAGATACGCAGTATTTT. The rearrangement joins TRBV9 to TRBJ2-3; either TRBD1 or TRBD2 may fit D (5 bases each). The germline CDR1 and CDR2 sequences are SGDLS and YYNGEE. With 3 bases removed from V and 2 bases from J, the gap between germline ends came to 13 bases. The CDR3 consists of 15 residues.

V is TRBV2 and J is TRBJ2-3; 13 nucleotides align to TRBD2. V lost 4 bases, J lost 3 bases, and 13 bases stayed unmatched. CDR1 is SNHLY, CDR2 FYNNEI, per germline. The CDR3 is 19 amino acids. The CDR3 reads CASSAQLAGGPGRTDTQYF. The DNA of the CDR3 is TGTGCCAGCAGTGCTCAACTAGCGGGAGGGCCGGGTAGAACAGATACGCAGTATTTT. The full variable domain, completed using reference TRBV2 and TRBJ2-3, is EPEVTQTPSHQVTQMGQEVILRCVPISNHLYFYWYRQILGQKVEFLVSFYNNEISEKSEIFDDQFSVERPDGSNFTLKIRSTKLEDSAMYFCASSAQLAGGPGRTDTQYFGPGTRLTVL.

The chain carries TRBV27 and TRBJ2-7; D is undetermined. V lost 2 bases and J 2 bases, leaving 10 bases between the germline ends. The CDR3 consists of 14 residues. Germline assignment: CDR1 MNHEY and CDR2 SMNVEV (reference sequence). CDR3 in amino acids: CASSLELGPYEQYF. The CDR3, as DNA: TGTGCCAGCAGTTTAGAGCTCGGACCCTACGAGCAGTACTTC.

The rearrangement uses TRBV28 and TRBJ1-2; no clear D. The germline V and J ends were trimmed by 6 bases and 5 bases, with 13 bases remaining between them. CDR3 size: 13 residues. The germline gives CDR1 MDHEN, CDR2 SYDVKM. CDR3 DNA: TGTGCCAGCAGGCAAGGACCTACATATGGCTACACCTTC. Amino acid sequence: CASRQGPTYGYTF.

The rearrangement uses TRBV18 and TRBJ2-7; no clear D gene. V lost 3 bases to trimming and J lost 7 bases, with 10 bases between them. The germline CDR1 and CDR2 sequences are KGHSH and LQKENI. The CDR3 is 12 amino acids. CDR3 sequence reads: CASSPAGQEQYF. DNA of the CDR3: TGTGCCAGCTCACCCGCCGGTCAGGAGCAGTACTTC.

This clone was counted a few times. The CDR3 DNA reads as TGTGCCAGCAGCGTAGCAGGGGGAAGCGCTGGGGCCAACGTCCTGACTTTC. It specifies CASSVAGGSAGANVLTF. The chain has TRBV9 and TRBJ2-6; TRBD1 matches 7 bases. After removal of 0 bases from V and 2 bases from J, the junction contained 5 bases not matched to a gene. Germline V lookup: CDR1 SGDLS, CDR2 YYNGEE. The length of the CDR3 is 17 residues.

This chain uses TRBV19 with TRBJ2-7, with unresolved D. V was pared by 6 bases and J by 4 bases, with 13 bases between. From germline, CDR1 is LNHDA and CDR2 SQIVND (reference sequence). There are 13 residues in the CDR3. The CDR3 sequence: CASSVYDGYEQYF. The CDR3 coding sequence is TGTGCCAGTAGCGTTTATGACGGGTACGAGCAGTACTTC.

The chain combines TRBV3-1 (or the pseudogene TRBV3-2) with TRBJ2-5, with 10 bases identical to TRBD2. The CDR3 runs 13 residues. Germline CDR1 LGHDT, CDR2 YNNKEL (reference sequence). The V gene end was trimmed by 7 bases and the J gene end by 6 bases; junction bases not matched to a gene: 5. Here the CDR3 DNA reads TGTGCCAGCAAAGGGACTAGCGCCAAGACCCAGTACTTC. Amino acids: CASKGTSAKTQYF.

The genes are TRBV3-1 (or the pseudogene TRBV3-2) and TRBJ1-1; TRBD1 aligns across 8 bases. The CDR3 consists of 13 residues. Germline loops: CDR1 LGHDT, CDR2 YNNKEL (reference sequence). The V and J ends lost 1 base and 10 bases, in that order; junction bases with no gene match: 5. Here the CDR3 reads CASSQGTGPGAFF. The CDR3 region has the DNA TGTGCCAGCAGCCAAGGGACAGGGCCAGGAGCTTTCTTT.

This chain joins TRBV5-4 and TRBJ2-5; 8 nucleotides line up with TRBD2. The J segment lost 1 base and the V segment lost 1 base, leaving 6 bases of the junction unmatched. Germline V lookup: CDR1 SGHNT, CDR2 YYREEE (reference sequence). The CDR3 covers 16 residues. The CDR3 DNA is TGTGCCAGCAGCTTGTCCACCGGGGGGGGCCAAGAGACCCAGTACTTC. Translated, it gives CASSLSTGGGQETQYF.

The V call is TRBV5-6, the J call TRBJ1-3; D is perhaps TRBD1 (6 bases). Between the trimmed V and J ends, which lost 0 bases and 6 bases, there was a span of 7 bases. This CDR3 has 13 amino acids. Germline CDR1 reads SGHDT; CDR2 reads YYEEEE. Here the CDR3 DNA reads TGTGCCAGCAGCTTGGGGACAGCAAACACCATATATTTT. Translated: CASSLGTANTIYF. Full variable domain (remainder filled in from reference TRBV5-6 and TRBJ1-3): DAGVTQSPTHLIKTRGQQVTLRCSPKSGHDTVSWYQQALGQGPQFIFQYYEEEERQRGNFPDRFSGHQFPNYSSELNVNALLLGDSALYLCASSLGTANTIYFGEGSWLTVV.

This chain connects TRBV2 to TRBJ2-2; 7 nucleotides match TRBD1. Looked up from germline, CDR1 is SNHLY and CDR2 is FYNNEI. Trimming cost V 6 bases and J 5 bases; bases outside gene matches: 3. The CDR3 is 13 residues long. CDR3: CASRTGRTGELFF. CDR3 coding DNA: TGTGCCAGCAGGACAGGGAGAACCGGGGAGCTGTTTTTT.

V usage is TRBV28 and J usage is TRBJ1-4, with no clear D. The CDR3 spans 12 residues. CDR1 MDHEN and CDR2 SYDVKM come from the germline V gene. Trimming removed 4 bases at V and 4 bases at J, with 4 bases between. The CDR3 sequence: CASSYNNEKLFF. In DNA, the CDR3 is TGTGCCAGCAGTTACAATAATGAAAAACTGTTTTTT.

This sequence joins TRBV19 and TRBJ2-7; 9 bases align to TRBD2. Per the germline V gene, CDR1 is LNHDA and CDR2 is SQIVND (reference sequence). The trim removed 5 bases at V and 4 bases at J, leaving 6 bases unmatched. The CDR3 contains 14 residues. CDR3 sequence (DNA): TGTGCCAGTAGTCGCGCGGGAGGGCTTTACGAGCAGTACTTC. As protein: CASSRAGGLYEQYF.

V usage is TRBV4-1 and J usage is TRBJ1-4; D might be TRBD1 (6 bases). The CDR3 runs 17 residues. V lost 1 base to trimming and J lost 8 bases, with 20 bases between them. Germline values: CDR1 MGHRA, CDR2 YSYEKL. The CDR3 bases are TGCGCCAGCAGCCAAGCCAGACAGGCGGAAGGTTGGGAAAAACTGTTTTTT. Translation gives CASSQARQAEGWEKLFF.

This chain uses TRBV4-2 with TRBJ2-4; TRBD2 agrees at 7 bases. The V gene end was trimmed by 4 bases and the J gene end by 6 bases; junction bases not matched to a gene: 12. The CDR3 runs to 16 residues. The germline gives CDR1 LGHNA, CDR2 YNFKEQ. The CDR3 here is CASSPAGEVRGNIQYF. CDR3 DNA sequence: TGTGCCAGCAGCCCCGCGGGGGAAGTGAGGGGAAACATTCAGTACTTC.

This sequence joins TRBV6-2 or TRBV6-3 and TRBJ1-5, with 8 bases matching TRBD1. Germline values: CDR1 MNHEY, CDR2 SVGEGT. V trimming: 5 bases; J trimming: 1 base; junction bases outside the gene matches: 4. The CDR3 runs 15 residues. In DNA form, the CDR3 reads TGTGCCAGCAGTCTGACAGGGGTGAGCAATCAGCCCCAGCATTTT. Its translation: CASSLTGVSNQPQHF.

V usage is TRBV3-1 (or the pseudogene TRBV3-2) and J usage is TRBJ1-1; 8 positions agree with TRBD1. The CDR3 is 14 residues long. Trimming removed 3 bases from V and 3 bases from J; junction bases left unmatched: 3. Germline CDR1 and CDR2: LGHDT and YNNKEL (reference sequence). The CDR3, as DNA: TGTGCCAGCAGCCAGGGACAGGCTCACACTGAAGCTTTCTTT. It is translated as CASSQGQAHTEAFF.

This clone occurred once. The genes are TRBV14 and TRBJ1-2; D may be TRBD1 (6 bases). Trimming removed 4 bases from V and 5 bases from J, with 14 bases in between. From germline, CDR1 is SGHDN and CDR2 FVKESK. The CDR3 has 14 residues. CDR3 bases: TGTGCCAGCAGCCGTCCGGGGGGGCTGTATGGCTACACCTTC. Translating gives CASSRPGGLYGYTF.